This record concerns one TCR beta chain sequence. The target antigen is unknown. The data originate from a study of T cell responses to AZD1222 COVID-19 vaccine. Overall study: The study pooled second doses at about 4 or about 12 weeks.

General observations from the study: CD4 TCRs covered the whole spike, strongest at regions 160-218 and 743-854. Without day 14 samples, only post-peak T cell repertoires were studied. Most donors were white British and more were female, and clonal diversity was possibly underestimated.

This CDR3 has 18 residues. V lost 3 bases to trimming and J lost 2 bases, with 22 bases between them. Germline lookup yields CDR1 KGHDR and CDR2 SFDVKD. The assay was immunoSEQ multiplex PCR, and TCRdb's table has in-frame clones only and misses some. This table has over 100,000 clones, around nine tenths appearing once. The sequenced sample was peripheral blood, obtained on day 0 of AZD1222 vaccination. This receptor was identified in an adult in good health. The chain employs TRBV24-1 and TRBJ2-7; possible D gene TRBD1, 6 bases. This CDR3 is CATSDLPTAGDTPYEQYV. The CDR3 DNA reads TGTGCCACCAGTGATCTTCCGACGGCAGGGGACACCCCCTACGAGCAGTACGTC.